This T cell receptor beta chain is from a study of T-cell reconstitution after alpha-beta-depleted transplantation in children. A library of TCRbeta sequences, prepared with unique molecular identifiers, was generated. Using its own MiXCR run on the PCR reads, TCRdb lists one record per CDR3 protein. This table holds some 240,000 distinct CDR3 sequences, about 9.6% found once. This CDR3 comprises 11 residues. Trimming cost V 6 bases and J 13 bases, with 15 bases left between them. Germline V gene data show CDR1 as DFQATT and CDR2 as SNEGSKA (reference sequence). V is TRBV20-1 and J is TRBJ2-2; TRBD2 is a possible D gene (5 bases). Sequenced material: PBMCs from the stem cell graft donor, taken from the stem cell graft. This clonotype was obtained from a human donor who donated a stem cell graft to a child with SCID. Written as DNA, the CDR3 is TGCAGTGCGCCCCGGAACCGGGGGCTGTTTTTT. Amino acid sequence: CSAPRNRGLFF.